This T cell receptor (beta chain) was obtained from a study of control samples from healthy donors and cancer patients. Only a few counts were recorded for this clone. Measured with immunoSEQ multiplex PCR; TCRdb has only the in-frame clones, and not every one. This table has 85,000 to 90,000 clones, 85% to 90% appearing once. The CDR3 runs 15 residues. V was clipped by 5 bases and J by 5 bases; unmatched bases: 6. CDR1 and CDR2 from the germline V gene are SNHLY and FYNNEI. Sample: PBMCs. The receptor was isolated from a woman between 50 and 59 years old with colorectal cancer. V usage is TRBV2 and J usage is TRBJ2-2; 9 nucleotides match TRBD1. CDR3 protein: CASSTGGAGTGELFF. CDR3 coding DNA: TGTGCCAGCAGTACAGGGGGCGCAGGAACCGGGGAGCTGTTTTTT.